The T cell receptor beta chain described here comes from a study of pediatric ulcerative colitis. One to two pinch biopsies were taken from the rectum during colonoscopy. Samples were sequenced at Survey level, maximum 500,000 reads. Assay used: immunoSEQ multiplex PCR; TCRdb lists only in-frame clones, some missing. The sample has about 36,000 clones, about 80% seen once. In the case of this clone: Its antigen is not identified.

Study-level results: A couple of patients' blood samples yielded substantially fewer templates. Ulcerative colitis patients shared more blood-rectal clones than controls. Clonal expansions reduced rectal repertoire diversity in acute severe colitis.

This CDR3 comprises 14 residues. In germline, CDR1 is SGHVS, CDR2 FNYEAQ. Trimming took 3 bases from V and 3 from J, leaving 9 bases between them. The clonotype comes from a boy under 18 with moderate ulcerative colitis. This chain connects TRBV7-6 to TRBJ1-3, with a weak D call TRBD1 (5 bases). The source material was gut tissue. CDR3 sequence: CASSFGGFGNTIYF. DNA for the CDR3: TGTGCCAGCAGCTTCGGGGGTTTTGGAAACACCATATATTTT.